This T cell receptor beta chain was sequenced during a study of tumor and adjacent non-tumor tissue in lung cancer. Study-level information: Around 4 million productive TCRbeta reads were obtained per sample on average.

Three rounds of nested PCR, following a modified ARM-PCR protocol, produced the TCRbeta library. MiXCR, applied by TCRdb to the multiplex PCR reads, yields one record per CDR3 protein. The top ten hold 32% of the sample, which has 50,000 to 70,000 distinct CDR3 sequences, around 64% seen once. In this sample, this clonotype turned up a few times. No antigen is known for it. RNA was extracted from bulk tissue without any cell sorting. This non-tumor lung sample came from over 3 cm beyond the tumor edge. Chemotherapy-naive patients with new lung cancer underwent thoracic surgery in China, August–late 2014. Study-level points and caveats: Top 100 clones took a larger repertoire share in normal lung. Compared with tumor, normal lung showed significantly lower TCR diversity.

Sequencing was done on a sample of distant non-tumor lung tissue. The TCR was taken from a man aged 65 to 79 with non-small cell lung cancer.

Here the CDR3 reads CAWDPGLTKNIQYF. The DNA of the CDR3 is TGTGCCTGGGATCCGGGACTCACTAAAAACATTCAGTACTTC. This chain links TRBV30 with TRBJ2-4; TRBD2 is a possible D gene (6 bases). In germline, CDR1 is GTSNPN, CDR2 SVGIG (reference sequence). Trimming removed 5 bases from V and 4 bases from J, with 15 bases in between. CDR3 size: 14 residues.